The text below deals with one TCR beta chain. The table came from immunoSEQ multiplex PCR; TCRdb's copy has only in-frame clones and leaves some out. The sample consists of roughly 220,000 clones, more than 75% of them appearing once. The source of the sample is a study of blood T cell repertoires in COVID-19. For the study at large: The United States, Italy and Spain provided the acute and convalescent COVID-19 samples.

The TCR comes from a man aged 50-59 years who had recovered from COVID-19. Sequencing was done on a sample of peripheral blood.

The CDR3 DNA reads as TGTGCCAGCAGCTTTGCCAGACAGATCCAAGAGACCCAGTACTTC. As protein: CASSFARQIQETQYF. This rearrangement joins TRBV5-8 to TRBJ2-5; the D gene is possibly TRBD1 (5 bases). Germline V gene data show CDR1 as SGHTS and CDR2 as YDEGEE. The CDR3 consists of 15 residues. The V and J ends lost 2 bases and 1 base respectively, with 12 bases between them. The whole variable domain, filled in from reference TRBV5-8 and TRBJ2-5, reads EAGVTQSPTHLIKTRGQQATLRCSPISGHTSVYWYQQALGLGLQFLLWYDEGEERNRGNFPPRFSGRQFPNYSSELNVNALELEDSALYLCASSFARQIQETQYFGPGTRLLVL.